This T cell receptor beta chain is from a study of T cell changes during pregnancy in multiple sclerosis. The V gene lost 1 base and the J gene lost 0 bases, with 13 bases spanning the gap. Per germline, CDR1 SGHAT and CDR2 FQNNGV. This CDR3 is built from 17 residues. Sequencing used immunoSEQ multiplex PCR; TCRdb keeps in-frame clones, though not all of them. Among roughly 40,000 clones listed, 92% were seen once. This clonotype was obtained from a female donor with multiple sclerosis, enrolled in a pregnancy study. The sequences come from CD8+ T cells from peripheral blood mononuclear cells, collected in the first trimester of pregnancy. This chain connects TRBV11-2 to TRBJ2-1; maybe TRBD2 (5 bases). CDR3 sequence reads: CASSLVRRKGSYNEQFF. The CDR3 coding sequence is TGTGCCAGCAGCTTAGTTCGGAGGAAGGGCTCCTACAATGAGCAGTTCTTC.